The clone carrying this TCR beta chain has a count of ten or more. Its antigen is still unknown. These data come from a study of T cells after yellow fever vaccination. TCRdb passed the 5' RACE reads through MiXCR, listing each CDR3 protein once. The data hold under 250,000 distinct CDR3 sequences, with 6.9% observed a single time. Study results and caveats: Researchers report a weaker secondary response that nonetheless peaked faster, day 5 versus 15. From the bulk population, abundant clonotypes could contaminate and appear within FACS-sorted repertoires. The study re-detected most primary-vaccination clones after the booster (under 97% CD4, around 89% CD8).

The CDR3 has 15 residues. Trimming took off 7 bases at V and 0 bases at J, with 12 bases between the two ends. Per germline, CDR1 SGHAT and CDR2 FQNNGV. The sequence came from a man aged 30-40 years who received the YFV17D yellow fever vaccine. The genes are TRBV11-2 and TRBJ1-4; D is uncertain. The sample consisted of CD4+ T cells sorted from PBMCs, taken 15 days after the yellow fever booster vaccination. CDR3 sequence: CASTPGLATNEKLFF. The CDR3 nucleotides are TGTGCCAGCACCCCGGGTCTTGCAACTAATGAAAAACTGTTTTTT.